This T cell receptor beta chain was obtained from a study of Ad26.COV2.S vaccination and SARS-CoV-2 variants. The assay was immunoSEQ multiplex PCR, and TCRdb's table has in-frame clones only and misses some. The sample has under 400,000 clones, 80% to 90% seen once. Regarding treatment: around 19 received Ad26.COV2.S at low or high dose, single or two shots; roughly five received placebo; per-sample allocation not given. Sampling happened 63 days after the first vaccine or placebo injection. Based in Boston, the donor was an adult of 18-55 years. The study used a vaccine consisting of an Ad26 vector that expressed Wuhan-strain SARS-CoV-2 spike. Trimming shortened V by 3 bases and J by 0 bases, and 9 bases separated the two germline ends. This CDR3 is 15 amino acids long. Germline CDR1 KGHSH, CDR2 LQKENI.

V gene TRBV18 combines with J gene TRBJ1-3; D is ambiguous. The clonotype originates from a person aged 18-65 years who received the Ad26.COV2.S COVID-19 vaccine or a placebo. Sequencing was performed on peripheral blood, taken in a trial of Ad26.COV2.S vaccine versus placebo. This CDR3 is CASSPVPGSGNTIYF. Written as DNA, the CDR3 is TGTGCCAGCTCACCGGTTCCAGGCTCTGGAAACACCATATATTTT.